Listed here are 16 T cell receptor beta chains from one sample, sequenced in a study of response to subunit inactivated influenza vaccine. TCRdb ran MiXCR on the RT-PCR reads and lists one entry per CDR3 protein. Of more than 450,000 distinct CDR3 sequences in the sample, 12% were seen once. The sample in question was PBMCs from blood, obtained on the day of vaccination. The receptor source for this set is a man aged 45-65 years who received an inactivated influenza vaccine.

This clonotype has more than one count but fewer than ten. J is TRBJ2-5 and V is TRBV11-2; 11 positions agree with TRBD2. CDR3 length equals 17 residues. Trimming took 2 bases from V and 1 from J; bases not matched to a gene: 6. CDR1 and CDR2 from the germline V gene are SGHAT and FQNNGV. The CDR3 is CASSLMRTSGSQETQYF. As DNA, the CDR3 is TGTGCCAGCAGCTTAATGAGAACTAGCGGGAGCCAAGAGACCCAGTACTTC.

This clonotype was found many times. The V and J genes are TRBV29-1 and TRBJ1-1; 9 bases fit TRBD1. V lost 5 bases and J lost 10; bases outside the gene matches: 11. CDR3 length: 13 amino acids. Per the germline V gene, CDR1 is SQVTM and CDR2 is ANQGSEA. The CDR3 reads CSVLLQGAGGAFF. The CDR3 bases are TGCAGCGTTCTCCTACAGGGGGCAGGTGGAGCTTTCTTT.

CDR3 DNA: TGTGCCAGCAGCGTGGACTACTCGAGGGCGGATACGCAGTATTTT. Encoded protein: CASSVDYSRADTQYF. This sequence joins TRBV7-2 and TRBJ2-3; a possible D gene is TRBD2 (6 bases). This CDR3 spans 15 amino acids. The germline V gene has CDR1 SGHTA and CDR2 FQGNSA. V was shortened by 5 bases and J by 6 bases, with 18 bases between the two germline ends.

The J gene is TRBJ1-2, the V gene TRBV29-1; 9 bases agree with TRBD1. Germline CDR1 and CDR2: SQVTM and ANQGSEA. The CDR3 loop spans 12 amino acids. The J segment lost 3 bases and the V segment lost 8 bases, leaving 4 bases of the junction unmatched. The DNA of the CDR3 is TGCAGCACCAGGACAGGGGACTATGGCTACACCTTC. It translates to CSTRTGDYGYTF.

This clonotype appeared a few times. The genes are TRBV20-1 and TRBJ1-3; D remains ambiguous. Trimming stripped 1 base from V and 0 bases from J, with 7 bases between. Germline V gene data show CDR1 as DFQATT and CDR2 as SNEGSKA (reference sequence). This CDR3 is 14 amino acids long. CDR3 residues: CSARVANSGNTIYF. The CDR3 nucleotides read TGCAGTGCTAGAGTGGCAAACTCTGGAAACACCATATATTTT.

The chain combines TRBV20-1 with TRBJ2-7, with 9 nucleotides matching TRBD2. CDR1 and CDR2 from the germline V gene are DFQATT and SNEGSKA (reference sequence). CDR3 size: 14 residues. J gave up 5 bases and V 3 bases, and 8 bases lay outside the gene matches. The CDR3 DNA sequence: TGCAGTGCTAGGGGGCGGGAGGGCAAAAACGAGCAGTACTTC. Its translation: CSARGREGKNEQYF.

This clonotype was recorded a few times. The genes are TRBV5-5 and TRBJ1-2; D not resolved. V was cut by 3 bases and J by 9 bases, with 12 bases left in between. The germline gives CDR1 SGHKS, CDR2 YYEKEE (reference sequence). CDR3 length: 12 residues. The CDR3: CASSSVAGSYTF. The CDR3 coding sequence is TGTGCCAGCAGCTCCGTAGCGGGTAGCTACACCTTC.

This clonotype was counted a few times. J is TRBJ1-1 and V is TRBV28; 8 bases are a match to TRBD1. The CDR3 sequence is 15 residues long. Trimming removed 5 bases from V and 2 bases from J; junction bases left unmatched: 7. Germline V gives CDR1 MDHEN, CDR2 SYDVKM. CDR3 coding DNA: TGTGCCAGCAGTGTTAACAGGGGGGACAACACTGAAGCTTTCTTT. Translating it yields CASSVNRGDNTEAFF.

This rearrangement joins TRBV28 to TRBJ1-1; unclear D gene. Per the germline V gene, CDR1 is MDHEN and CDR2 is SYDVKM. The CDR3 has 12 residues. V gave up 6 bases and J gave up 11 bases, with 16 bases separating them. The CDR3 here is CASRPSSIRAFF. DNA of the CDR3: TGTGCCAGCAGACCCTCTAGCATCCGGGCTTTCTTT.

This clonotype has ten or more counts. CDR3 bases: TGTGCCAGCAGTTTTAAATCTAGAATCCAAGAGACCCAGTACTTC. This sequence encodes CASSFKSRIQETQYF. The chain couples TRBV12-3 or TRBV12-4 to TRBJ2-5; D gene unclear. V lost 3 bases to trimming and J lost 1 base, with 12 bases between them. The CDR3 is made up of 15 amino acids.

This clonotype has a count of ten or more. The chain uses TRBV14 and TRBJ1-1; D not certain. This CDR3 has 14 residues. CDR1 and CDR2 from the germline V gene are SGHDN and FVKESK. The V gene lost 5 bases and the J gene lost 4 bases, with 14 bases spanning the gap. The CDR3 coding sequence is TGTGCCAGCAGCTTGCCGGGGTTGAGCACTGAAGCTTTCTTT. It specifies CASSLPGLSTEAFF.

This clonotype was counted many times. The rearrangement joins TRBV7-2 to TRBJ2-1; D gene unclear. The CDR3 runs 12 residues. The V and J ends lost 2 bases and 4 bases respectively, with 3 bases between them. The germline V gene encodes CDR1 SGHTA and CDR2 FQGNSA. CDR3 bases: TGTGCCAGCAGCTTAAGTTACAATGAGCAGTTCTTC. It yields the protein CASSLSYNEQFF.

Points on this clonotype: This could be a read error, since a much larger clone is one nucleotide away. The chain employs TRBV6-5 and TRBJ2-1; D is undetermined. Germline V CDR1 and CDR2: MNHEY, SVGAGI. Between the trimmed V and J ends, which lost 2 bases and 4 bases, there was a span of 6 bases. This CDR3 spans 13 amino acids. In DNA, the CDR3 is TGTGCCAGCAGTTACCGACAATACAATGAGCAGTTCTTC. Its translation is CASSYRQYNEQFF.

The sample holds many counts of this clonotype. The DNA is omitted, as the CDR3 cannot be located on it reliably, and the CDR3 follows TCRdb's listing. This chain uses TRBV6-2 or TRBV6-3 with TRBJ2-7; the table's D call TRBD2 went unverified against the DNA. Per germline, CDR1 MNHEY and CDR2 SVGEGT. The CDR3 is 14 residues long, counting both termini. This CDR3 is CASSSSGGFYEQYF.

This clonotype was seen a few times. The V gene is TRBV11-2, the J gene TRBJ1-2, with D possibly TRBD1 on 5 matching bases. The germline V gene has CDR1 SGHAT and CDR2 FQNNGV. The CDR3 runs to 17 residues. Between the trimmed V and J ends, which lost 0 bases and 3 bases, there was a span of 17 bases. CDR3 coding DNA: TGTGCCAGCAGCTTAGAAATCACAGGCCTTATAGACTATGGCTACACCTTC. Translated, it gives CASSLEITGLIDYGYTF.

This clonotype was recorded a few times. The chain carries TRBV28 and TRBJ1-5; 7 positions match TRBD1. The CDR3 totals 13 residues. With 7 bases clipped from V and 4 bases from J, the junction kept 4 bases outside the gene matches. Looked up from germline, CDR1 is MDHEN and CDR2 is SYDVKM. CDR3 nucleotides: TGTGCCAGCAAGGGACAGCGGAATCAGCCCCAGCATTTT. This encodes CASKGQRNQPQHF.